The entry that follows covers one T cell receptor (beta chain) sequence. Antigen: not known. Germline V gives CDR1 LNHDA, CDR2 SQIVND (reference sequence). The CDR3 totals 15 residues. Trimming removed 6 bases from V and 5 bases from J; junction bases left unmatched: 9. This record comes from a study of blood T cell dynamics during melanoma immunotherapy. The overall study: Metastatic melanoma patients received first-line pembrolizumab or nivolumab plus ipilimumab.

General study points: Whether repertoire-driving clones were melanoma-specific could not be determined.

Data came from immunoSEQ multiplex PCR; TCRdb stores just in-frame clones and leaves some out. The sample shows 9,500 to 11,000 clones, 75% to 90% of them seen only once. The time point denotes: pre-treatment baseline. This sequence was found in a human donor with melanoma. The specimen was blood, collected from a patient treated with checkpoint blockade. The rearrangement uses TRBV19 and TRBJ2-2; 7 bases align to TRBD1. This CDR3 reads CASRTGVGGTGELFF. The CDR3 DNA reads TGTGCCAGTAGAACAGGGGTCGGAGGAACCGGGGAGCTGTTTTTT.